The rows below give T cell receptor beta chains drawn from one sample of a study of CD8 T cells in Susac syndrome. TCRdb re-called the immunoSEQ multiplex PCR reads through MiXCR, storing one row per CDR3 protein. Of more than 85,000 distinct CDR3 sequences in the sample, about 95% are singletons; the top ten hold more than 0.095%. Sequencing used CD4+ T cells from PBMCs. All receptors come from a human donor in good health. CDR3s include the opening cysteine and the closing phenylalanine or tryptophan. The D gene is left open where the match is weak. Clone size is given for some rows only: seen once, a few or many times, or a class if the clone is expanded.

d_gene,j_gene,abundance,v_gene,CDR3nt,CDR3aa
TRBD1,TRBJ1-4,-,TRBV4-1,TGCGCCAGCAGCCTCACACCGGGACAGGGGAGTGAAAAACTGTTTTTT,CASSLTPGQGSEKLFF
-,TRBJ2-4,once,TRBV6-2/TRBV6-3,TGTGCCAGCAGTTACGGGTCGGACATTCAGTACTTC,CASSYGSDIQYF
-,TRBJ2-7,-,TRBV3-1,TGTGCCAGCAGCCAAGATCGGGCAGGGAAGGACGAGCAGTACTTC,CASSQDRAGKDEQYF
TRBD1,TRBJ1-3,-,TRBV5-1,TGCGCCAGCACTCGTACAGGGGGAAGCTCTGGAAACACCATATATTTT,CASTRTGGSSGNTIYF
-,TRBJ2-3,-,TRBV18,TGTGCCAGCTCCCTCGGGACTTCCCCCCCAGATACGCAGTATTTT,CASSLGTSPPDTQYF
-,TRBJ1-2,-,TRBV28,TGTGCGACGGGGGAGGGGTTGAACTATGGCTACACCTTC,CATGEGLNYGYTF
TRBD1,TRBJ1-1,-,TRBV2,TGTGCCAGCAGGGGGGACAGCACATACACTGAAGCTTTCTTT,CASRGDSTYTEAFF
-,TRBJ1-5,-,TRBV2,TGTGCCAGCAGCCAAGACATTCATCAGCCCCAGCATTTT,CASSQDIHQPQHF
TRBD2,TRBJ2-7,-,TRBV12-3/TRBV12-4,TGTGCCAGCAGTTTAGCCCTCCGGACTAGCGGCTACGAGCAGTACTTC,CASSLALRTSGYEQYF
-,TRBJ2-2,-,TRBV30,TGTGCCTGGAGTGTTTTGGTTACGACCGGGGAGCTGTTTTTT,CAWSVLVTTGELFF
TRBD1,TRBJ1-5,-,TRBV2,TGTGCCAGCACCTGGGGGGCGACAGGGGGGGGTCAGCCCCAGCATTTT,CASTWGATGGGQPQHF
TRBD1,TRBJ2-3,-,TRBV28,TGTGCCAGCAGTTTAGGGACAGGCCCTACAGATACGCAGTATTTT,CASSLGTGPTDTQYF
TRBD1,TRBJ1-2,-,TRBV5-1,TGCGCCAGCAGCTCTACCAACAGGGGAGCCTATGGCTACACCTTC,CASSSTNRGAYGYTF
-,TRBJ2-7,-,TRBV2,TGTGCCAGCAGTGAAGGATGGAGTCGGGAGCAGTACTTC,CASSEGWSREQYF
TRBD1,TRBJ2-7,-,TRBV5-1,TGCGCCAGCAGCTCTGACACGGGACAGTACGAGCAGTACTTC,CASSSDTGQYEQYF
-,TRBJ1-5,-,TRBV30,TGTGCCTGGAGTTCGAGTACCCTGAGCCAGCCCCAGCATTTT,CAWSSSTLSQPQHF
TRBD1,TRBJ2-2,-,TRBV6-5,TGTGCCAGCAGTTACTGGAGGCGGACAGGGGGCACCGGGGAGCTGTTTTTT,CASSYWRRTGGTGELFF
-,TRBJ1-5,-,TRBV19,TGTGCCAGTAGTTATCAACAGGGACAACAGCCCCAGCATTTT,CASSYQQGQQPQHF
-,TRBJ2-7,-,TRBV3-1,TGTGCCAGCAGCCAAAACCCGGTCGCCTACGAGCAGTACTTC,CASSQNPVAYEQYF
-,TRBJ1-2,-,TRBV7-8,TGTGCCAGCAGCTTATCGGGCCAAGGGGGTGGCTACACCTTC,CASSLSGQGGGYTF
-,TRBJ1-5,-,TRBV10-3,TGTGCCATCAGTCCCACGGGGAATCAGCCCCAGCATTTT,CAISPTGNQPQHF
-,TRBJ2-5,-,TRBV12-3/TRBV12-4,TGTGCCAGCAGTTTTGTAACGCTGCTGGGCCAAGAGACCCAGTACTTC,CASSFVTLLGQETQYF
TRBD1,TRBJ2-5,-,TRBV5-8,TGTGCCAGCAGCACAGGGGAGGAGACCCAGTACTTC,CASSTGEETQYF
-,TRBJ2-1,-,TRBV29-1,TGCAGCGTTGGTAGCTTCTACAATGAGCAGTTCTTC,CSVGSFYNEQFF